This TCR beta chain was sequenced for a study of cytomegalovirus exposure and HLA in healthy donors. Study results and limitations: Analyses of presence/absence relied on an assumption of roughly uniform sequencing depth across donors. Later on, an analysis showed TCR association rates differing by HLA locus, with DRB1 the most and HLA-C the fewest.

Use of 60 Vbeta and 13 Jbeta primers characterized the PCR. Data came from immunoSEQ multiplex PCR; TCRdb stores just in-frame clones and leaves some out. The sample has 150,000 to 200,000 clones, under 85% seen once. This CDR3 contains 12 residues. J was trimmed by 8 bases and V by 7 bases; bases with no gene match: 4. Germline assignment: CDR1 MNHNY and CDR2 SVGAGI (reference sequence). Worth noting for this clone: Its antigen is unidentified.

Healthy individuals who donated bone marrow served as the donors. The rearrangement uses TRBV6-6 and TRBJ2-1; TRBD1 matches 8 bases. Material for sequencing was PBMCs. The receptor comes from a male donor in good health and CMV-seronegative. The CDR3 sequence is CASTDRGDEQFF. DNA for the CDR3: TGTGCCAGCACTGACAGGGGCGATGAGCAGTTCTTC.